This TCR beta chain was documented in a study of immune characterization of retroperitoneal liposarcoma. This clonotype was recorded many times. The junction departs from germline at one end; a sequencing error may be responsible. In germline, CDR1 is MNHNS, CDR2 SASEGT. This CDR3 comprises 15 residues. Via MiXCR, TCRdb re-called the PCR reads, giving one row per CDR3 protein. The table has about 10,000 distinct CDR3 sequences, roughly 28% seen once; the top ten hold approximately 19%. This clonotype was sampled from a male donor with retroperitoneal liposarcoma. Sequencing input: blood. The rearrangement joins TRBV6-1 to TRBJ1-6; D call uncertain. The DNA of the CDR3 is TGTGCCAGCAGTGAGGTAATGGGCTATGATTCACCCCTCCACTTT. Its translation: CASSEVMGYDSPLHF.